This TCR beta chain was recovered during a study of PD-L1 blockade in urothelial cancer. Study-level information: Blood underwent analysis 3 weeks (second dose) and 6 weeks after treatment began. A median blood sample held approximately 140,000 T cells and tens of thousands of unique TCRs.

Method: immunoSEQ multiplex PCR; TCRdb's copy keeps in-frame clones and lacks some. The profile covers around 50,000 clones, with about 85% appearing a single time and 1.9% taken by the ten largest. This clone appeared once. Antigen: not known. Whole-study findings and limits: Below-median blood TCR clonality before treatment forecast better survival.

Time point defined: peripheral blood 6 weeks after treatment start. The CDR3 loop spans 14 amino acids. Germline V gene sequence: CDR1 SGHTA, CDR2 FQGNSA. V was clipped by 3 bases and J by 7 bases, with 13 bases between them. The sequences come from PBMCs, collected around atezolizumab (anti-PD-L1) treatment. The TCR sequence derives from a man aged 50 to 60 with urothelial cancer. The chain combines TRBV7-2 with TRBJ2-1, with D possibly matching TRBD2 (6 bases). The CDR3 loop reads CASSFPRLGNEQFF. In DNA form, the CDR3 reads TGTGCCAGCAGCTTCCCAAGACTAGGAAATGAGCAGTTCTTC.